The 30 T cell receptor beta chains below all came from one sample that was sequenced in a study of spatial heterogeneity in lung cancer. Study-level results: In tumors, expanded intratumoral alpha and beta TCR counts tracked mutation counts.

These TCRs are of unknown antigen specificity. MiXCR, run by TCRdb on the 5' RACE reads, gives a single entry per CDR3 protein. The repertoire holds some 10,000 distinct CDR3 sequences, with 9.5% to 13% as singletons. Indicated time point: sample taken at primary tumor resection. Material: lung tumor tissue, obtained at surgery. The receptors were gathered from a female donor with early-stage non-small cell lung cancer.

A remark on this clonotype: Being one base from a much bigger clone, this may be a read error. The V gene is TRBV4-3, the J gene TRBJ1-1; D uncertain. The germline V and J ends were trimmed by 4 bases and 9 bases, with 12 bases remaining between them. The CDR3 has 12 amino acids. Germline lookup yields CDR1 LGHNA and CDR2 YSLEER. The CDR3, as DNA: TGCGCCAGCAGCCTCCTAGGAACTAAAGCTTTCTTT. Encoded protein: CASSLLGTKAFF.

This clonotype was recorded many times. Written as DNA, the CDR3 is TGTGCCAGCAGCTTGGAGCAGGGGGCCTACAATGAGCAGTTCTTC. It specifies CASSLEQGAYNEQFF. The rearrangement links TRBV5-6 to TRBJ2-1; 7 nucleotides agree with TRBD1. Trimming removed 0 bases from V and 2 bases from J; junction bases left unmatched: 2. The CDR3 loop spans 15 amino acids. CDR1 SGHDT and CDR2 YYEEEE come from the germline V gene.

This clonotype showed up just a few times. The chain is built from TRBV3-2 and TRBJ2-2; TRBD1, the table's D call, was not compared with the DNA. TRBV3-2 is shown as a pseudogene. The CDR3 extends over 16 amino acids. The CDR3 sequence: CASSQVIGENTGELFF. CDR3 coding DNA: TGTGCCAGCAGCCAAGTTATAGGGGAGAACACCGGGGAGCTGTTTTTT.

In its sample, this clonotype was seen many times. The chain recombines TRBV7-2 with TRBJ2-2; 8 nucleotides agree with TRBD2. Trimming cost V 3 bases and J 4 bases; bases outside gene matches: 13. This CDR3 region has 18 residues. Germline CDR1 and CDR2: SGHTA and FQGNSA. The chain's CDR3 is CASSFTSGLPASTGELFF. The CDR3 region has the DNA TGTGCCAGCAGCTTTACTAGCGGCTTACCAGCCTCCACCGGGGAGCTGTTTTTT.

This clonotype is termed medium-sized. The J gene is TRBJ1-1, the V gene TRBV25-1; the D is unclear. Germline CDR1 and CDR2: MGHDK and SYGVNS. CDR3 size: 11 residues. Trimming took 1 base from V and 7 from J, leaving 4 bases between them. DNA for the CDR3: TGTGCCAGCAGTGAATGGGGTGAAGCTTTCTTT. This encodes CASSEWGEAFF.

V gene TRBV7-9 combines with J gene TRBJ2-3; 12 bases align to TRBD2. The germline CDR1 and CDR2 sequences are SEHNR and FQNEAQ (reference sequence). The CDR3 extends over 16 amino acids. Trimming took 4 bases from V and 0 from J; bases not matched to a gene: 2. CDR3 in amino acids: CASSSTSGSSTDTQYF. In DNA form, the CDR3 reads TGTGCCAGCAGCTCGACTAGCGGGAGTAGCACAGATACGCAGTATTTT.

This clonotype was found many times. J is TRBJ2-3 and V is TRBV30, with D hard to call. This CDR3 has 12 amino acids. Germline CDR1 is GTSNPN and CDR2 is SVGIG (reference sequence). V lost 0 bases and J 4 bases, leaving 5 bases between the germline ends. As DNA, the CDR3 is TGTGCCTGGAGTGTAGCAGCAGATACGCAGTATTTT. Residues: CAWSVAADTQYF.

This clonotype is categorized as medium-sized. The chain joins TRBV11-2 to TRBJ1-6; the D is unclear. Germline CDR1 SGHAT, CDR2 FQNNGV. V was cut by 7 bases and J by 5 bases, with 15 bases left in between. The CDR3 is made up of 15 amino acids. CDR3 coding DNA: TGTGCCAGCACGCCGAATCGGCAGAATAATTCACCCCTCCACTTT. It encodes CASTPNRQNNSPLHF.

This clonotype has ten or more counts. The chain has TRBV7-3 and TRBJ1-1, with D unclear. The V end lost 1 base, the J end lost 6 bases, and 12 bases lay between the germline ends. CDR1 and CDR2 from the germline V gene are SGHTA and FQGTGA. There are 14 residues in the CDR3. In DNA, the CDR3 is TGTGCCAGCAGCTTAAGTCCCTCCAACGCTGAAGCTTTCTTT. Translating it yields CASSLSPSNAEAFF.

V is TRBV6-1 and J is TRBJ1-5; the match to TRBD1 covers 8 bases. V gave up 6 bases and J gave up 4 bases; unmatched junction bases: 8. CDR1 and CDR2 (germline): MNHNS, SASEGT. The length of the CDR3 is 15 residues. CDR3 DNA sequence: TGTGCCAGCAGGTACCAGGGGGCTTCAAATCAGCCCCAGCATTTT. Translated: CASRYQGASNQPQHF.

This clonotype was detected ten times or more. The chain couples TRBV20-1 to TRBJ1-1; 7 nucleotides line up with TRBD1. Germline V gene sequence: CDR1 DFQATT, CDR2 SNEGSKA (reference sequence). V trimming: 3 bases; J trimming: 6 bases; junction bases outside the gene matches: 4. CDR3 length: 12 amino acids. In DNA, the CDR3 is TGCAGTGCTAGTGGGACAGCCTCTGAAGCTTTCTTT. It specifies CSASGTASEAFF.

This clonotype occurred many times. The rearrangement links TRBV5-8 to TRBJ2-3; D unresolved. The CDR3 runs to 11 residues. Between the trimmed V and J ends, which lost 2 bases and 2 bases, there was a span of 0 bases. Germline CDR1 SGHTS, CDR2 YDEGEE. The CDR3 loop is CASSFTDTQYF. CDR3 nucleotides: TGTGCCAGCAGCTTCACAGATACGCAGTATTTT. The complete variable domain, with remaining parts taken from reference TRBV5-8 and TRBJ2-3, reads EAGVTQSPTHLIKTRGQQATLRCSPISGHTSVYWYQQALGLGLQFLLWYDEGEERNRGNFPPRFSGRQFPNYSSELNVNALELEDSALYLCASSFTDTQYFGPGTRLTVL.

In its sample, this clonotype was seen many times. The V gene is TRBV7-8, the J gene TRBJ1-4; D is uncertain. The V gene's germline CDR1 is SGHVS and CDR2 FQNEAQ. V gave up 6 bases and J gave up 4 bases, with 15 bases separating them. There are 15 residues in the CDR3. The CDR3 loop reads CASRRRWQLNEKLFF. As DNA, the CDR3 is TGTGCCAGCAGACGAAGGTGGCAGCTTAATGAAAAACTGTTTTTT.

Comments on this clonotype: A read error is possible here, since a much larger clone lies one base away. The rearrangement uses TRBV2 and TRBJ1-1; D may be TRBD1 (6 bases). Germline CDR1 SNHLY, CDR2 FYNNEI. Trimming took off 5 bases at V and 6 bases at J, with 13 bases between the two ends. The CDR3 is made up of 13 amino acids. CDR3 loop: CASSSGDGAEAFF. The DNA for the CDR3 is TGTGCCAGCAGTTCAGGGGATGGCGCTGAAGCTTTCTTT.

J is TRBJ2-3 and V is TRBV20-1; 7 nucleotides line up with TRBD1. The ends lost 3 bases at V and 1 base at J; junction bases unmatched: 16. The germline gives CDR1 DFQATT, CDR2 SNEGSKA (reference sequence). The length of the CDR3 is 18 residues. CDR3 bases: TGCAGTGCTAGGAGTCCGGGACAGTTGGTTTTGGGCACAGATACGCAGTATTTT. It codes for CSARSPGQLVLGTDTQYF.

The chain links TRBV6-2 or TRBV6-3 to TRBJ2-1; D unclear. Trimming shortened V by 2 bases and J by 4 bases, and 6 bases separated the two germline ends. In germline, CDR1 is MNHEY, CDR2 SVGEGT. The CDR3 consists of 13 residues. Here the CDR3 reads CASSYAEYNEQFF. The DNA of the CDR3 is TGTGCCAGCAGTTACGCTGAGTACAATGAGCAGTTCTTC.

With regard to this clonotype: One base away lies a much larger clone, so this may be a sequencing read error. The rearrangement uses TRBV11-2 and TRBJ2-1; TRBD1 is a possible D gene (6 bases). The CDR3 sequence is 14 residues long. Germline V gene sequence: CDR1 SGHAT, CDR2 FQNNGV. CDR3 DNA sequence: TGTCCCAGCAGCCCGGACAGTTCCTACAATGAGCAGTTCTTC. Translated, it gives CPSSPDSSYNEQFF.

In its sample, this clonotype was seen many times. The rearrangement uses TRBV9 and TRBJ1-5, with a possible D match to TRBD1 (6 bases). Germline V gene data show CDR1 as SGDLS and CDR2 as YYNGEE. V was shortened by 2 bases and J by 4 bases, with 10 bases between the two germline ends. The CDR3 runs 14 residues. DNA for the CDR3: TGTGCCAGCAGCGTGGACAGTATTAATCAGCCCCAGCATTTT. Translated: CASSVDSINQPQHF.

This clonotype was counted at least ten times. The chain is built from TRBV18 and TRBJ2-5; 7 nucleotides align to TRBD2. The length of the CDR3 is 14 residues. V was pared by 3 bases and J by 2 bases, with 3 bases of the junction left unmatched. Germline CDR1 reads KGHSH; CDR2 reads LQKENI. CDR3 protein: CASSPGGAQETQYF. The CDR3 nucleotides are TGTGCCAGCTCACCGGGAGGGGCACAAGAGACCCAGTACTTC.

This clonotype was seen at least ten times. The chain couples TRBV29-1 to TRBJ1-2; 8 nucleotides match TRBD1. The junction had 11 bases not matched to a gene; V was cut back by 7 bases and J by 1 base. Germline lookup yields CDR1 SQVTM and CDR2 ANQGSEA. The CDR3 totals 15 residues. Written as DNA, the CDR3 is TGCAGCGCATTCGGACAGGGAAGAGATAACTATGGCTACACCTTC. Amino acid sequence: CSAFGQGRDNYGYTF.

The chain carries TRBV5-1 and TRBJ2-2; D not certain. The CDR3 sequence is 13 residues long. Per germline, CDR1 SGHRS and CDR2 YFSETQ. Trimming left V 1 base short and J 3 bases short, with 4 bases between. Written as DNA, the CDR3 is TGCGCCAGCAGCTTGTCGGACACCGGGGAGCTGTTTTTT. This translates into CASSLSDTGELFF.

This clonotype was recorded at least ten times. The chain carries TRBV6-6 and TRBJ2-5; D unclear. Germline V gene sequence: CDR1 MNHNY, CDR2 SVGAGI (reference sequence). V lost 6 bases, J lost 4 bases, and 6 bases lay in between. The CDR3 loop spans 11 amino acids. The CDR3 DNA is TGTGCCAGCAGCCAAATAGAGACCCAGTACTTC. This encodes CASSQIETQYF.

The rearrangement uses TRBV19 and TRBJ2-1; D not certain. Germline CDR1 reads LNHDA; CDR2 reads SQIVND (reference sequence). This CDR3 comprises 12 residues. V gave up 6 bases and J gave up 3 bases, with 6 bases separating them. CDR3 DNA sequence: TGTGCCAGTAGCACCCACTACAATGAGCAGTTCTTC. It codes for CASSTHYNEQFF.

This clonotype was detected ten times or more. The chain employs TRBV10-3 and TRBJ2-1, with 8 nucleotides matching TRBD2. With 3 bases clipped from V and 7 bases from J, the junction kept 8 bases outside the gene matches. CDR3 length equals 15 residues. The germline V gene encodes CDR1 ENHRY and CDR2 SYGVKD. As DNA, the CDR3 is TGTGCCATCAGTGAAGAAATCCTAGCGGGTAATGAGCAGTTCTTC. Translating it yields CAISEEILAGNEQFF.

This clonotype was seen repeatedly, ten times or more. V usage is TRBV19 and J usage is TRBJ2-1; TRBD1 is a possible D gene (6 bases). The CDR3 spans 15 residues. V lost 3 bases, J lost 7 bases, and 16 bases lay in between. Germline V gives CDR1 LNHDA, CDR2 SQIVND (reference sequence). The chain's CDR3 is CASSIVGAPGNEQFF. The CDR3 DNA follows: TGTGCCAGTAGTATCGTGGGGGCTCCTGGAAATGAGCAGTTCTTC.

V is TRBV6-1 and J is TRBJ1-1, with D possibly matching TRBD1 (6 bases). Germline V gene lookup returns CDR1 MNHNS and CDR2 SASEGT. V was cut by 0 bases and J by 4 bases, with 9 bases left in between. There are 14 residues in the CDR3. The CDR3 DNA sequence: TGTGCCAGCAGTGAAGCCCCAGGGGTCACTGAAGCTTTCTTT. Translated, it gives CASSEAPGVTEAFF.

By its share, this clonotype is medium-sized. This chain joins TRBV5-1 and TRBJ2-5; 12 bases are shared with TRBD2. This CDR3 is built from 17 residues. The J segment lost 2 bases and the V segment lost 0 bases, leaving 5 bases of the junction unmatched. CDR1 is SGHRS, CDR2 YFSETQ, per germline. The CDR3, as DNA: TGCGCCAGCAGCTTGGTACTAGCGGGGGGATCACAAGAGACCCAGTACTTC. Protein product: CASSLVLAGGSQETQYF.

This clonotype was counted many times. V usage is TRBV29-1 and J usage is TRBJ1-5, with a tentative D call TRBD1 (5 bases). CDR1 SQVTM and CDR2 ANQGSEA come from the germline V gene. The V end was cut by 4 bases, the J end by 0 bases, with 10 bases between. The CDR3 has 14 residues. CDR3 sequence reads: CSVAGGVSNQPQHF. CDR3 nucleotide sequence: TGCAGCGTTGCGGGAGGGGTTAGCAATCAGCCCCAGCATTTT.

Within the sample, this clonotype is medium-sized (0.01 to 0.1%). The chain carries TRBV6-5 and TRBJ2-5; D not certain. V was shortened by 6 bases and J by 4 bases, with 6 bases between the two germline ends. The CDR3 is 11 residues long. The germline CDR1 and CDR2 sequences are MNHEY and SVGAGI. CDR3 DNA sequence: TGTGCCAGCAGCCAAGGAGAGACCCAGTACTTC. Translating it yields CASSQGETQYF.

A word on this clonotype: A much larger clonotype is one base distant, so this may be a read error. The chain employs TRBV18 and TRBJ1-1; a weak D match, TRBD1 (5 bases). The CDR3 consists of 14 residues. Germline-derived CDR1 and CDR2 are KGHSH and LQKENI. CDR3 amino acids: CANSPGGGHTEAFF. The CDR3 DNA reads TGTGCCAACTCACCGGGGGGAGGCCACACTGAAGCTTTCTTT. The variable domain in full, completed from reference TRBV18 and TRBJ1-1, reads NAGVMQNPRHLVRRRGQEARLRCSPMKGHSHVYWYRQLPEEGLKFMVYLQKENIIDESGMPKERFSAEFPKEGPSILRIQQVVRGDSAAYFCANSPGGGHTEAFFGQGTRLTVV.